This T cell receptor (beta chain) was sequenced in a study of blood T cell repertoires in COVID-19 (dated by TCRdb to the early 2020s). At the level of the whole study: The collaborator samples originated in the United States, Italy and Spain and spanned the acute and convalescent phases of COVID-19. The material from the prospective study consisted of cDNA or gDNA derived from T cells, B-cell-depleted T cells, or PBMCs. Deeply sampled blood TCRbeta repertoires from subjects exposed to, actively infected with, or recovered from COVID-19 were included in the dataset. The repertoires were made available in a free public database intended to serve as a resource for research on the immune response to SARS-CoV-2. The samples were drawn from the first 160 participants of the ongoing ImmuneRACE study and from 1,254 subjects provided by 6 global collaborators. Nearly every sample came with metadata listing a de-identified subject ID, COVID-19 status, age in years and sex. Where available, HLA class I and class II types were taken from metadata supplied by the sample provider and were not determined by assay-based typing. The investigation overall reported the following: The amount of clinical and demographic metadata varied by source and participant and was provided uncurated.

This clone was seen just once. Its recognized antigen is unknown. The record has no base qualities; no much larger clone is one base away. Whole blood was collected in K2EDTA tubes by collaborating institutions according to the institutions' own protocols. Collaborator samples were shipped for TCRbeta analysis as frozen whole blood, isolated PBMCs, or DNA extracted from either sample type. TCRbeta CDR3 regions were amplified from genomic DNA using the immunoSEQ Assay, a bias-controlled multiplex PCR. Concerning the study's data processing: The number of nucleated cells in each sample was estimated from the amplification of reference gene primers within the assay. To quantify the absolute abundance of each unique TCRbeta CDR3 rearrangement, sequence reads were collapsed and filtered. For each sample, productive Simpson clonality was calculated as the square root of Simpson's diversity index over productive rearrangements. The immuneACCESS repertoire file appears here via TCRdb, limited to in-frame rearrangements. These files lack a portion of the clones; in checked studies, under half of the deficit traces to unresolved V genes, and the cause of the others is not known. V, J and clone size are those of that table, while D and trimming were read from the DNA. A total of 72,000 or so clones appear in this sample, around 85% of them only once. The ten biggest clones cover approximately 32% of the sample.

Via the germline V gene, CDR1 is SGHRS and CDR2 YFSETQ. From the cysteine through the phenylalanine, the CDR3 covers 16 amino acids. Only CDR3 DNA is held: 48 bases, read in frame from base 1. Trimming leaves V shorter by 4 bases and J shorter by 6 bases, with the junction holding 12 bases beyond the gene matches. This chain joins TRBV5-1 to TRBJ2-4, with 8 central nucleotides matching TRBD2. Sample: peripheral blood. The receptor comes from a woman older than 75 with active or convalescent COVID-19. CDR3 sequence: CASSVAGTRGGNIQYF. At the DNA level, the sequence is TGCGCCAGCAGCGTAGCGGGGACGAGAGGGGGAAACATTCAGTACTTC. With the portions outside the CDR3 filled from the reference TRBV5-1 and TRBJ2-4 genes, the complete variable region becomes KAGVTQTPRYLIKTRGQQVTLSCSPISGHRSVSWYQQTPGQGLQFLFEYFSETQRNKGNFPGRFSGRQFSNSRSEMNVSTLELGDSALYLCASSVAGTRGGNIQYFGAGTRLSVL.